This is a list of T cell receptor beta chains from one sample in a study of shared clonotypes between healthy human individuals. The data were produced by immunoSEQ multiplex PCR, yet TCRdb's version contains in-frame clones alone and is incomplete. The sample records 1.5 million to 2.5 million clones, about 95% being singletons. The specimen was naive CD8+ T cells sorted from blood. These receptors originate from a man younger than 35 in good health. The CDR3 runs from the conserved cysteine through the conserved F or W. A D gene is named only where the DNA matches it firmly. Part of the rows lack a size; the others show once, few, many or a class for expanded clones.

j_call clone_size d_call v_call cdr3_nt cdr3_aa
TRBJ2-7 . . TRBV4-3 TGCGCCAGCAGCCACGCTTCAGGAGGGGGCTACGAGCAGTACTTC CASSHASGGGYEQYF
TRBJ2-7 . . TRBV5-1 TGCGCCAGCAGCTTGGGCGGGGAAGGGGAGCAGTACTTC CASSLGGEGEQYF
TRBJ1-2 . TRBD1 TRBV11-2 TGTGCCAGCAGCTCAAAAGACAGGGCAGCTGGCTACACCTTC CASSSKDRAAGYTF
TRBJ2-3 . . TRBV2 TGTGCCACCAATACAGGTTACGCGTCGGATGTCACAGATACGCAGTATTTT CATNTGYASDVTDTQYF
TRBJ2-7 . . TRBV7-6 TGTGCCAGCAGCCCCAGCCGCGGCAGGGTGTTCGACGAGCAGTACTTC CASSPSRGRVFDEQYF
TRBJ2-7 . . TRBV5-6 TGTGCCAGCAGCTTCATAGACTACGAGCAGTACTTC CASSFIDYEQYF
TRBJ2-2 . . TRBV7-8 TGTGCCAGCAGCTACAATATCCACGGGGGTACGAACACCGGGGAGCTGTTTTTT CASSYNIHGGTNTGELFF
TRBJ2-7 . TRBD1 TRBV28 TGTGCCAGCAGTTCACCAGATTACGTGACAGGGGGTCCCCACGAGCAGTACTTC CASSSPDYVTGGPHEQYF
TRBJ2-7 . . TRBV5-1 TGCGCCAGCAGTCGTCCGGTCGAGCAGTACTTC CASSRPVEQYF
TRBJ2-1 . . TRBV27 TGTGCCAGCAGTTTTATCCCGGGACGGCAGAATGAGCAGTTCTTC CASSFIPGRQNEQFF
TRBJ2-2 . TRBD2 TRBV11-2 TGTGCCAGCAGCTTGTCCAGCGGGGGGCCCCCTGGGGAGCTGTTTTTT CASSLSSGGPPGELFF
TRBJ1-1 . TRBD1 TRBV7-9 TGTGCCAGCAGCAACCGACAGGGAAGAGGGACTGAAGCTTTCTTT CASSNRQGRGTEAFF
TRBJ2-1 . . TRBV4-1 TGCGCCAGCAGCCAGAAAACGGACAGCTACAATGAGCAGTTCTTC CASSQKTDSYNEQFF
TRBJ1-2 . . TRBV27 TGTGCCAGCAGGGGGGGGACTAACTATGGCTACACCTTC CASRGGTNYGYTF
TRBJ2-7 . . TRBV30 TGTGCCTGGAGTTCACGGGGACACGCAGCCTACGAGCAGTACTTC CAWSSRGHAAYEQYF
TRBJ2-2 . . TRBV13 TGTGCCAGCAGCTCGACGATTGGCGGGGAGCTGTTTTTT CASSSTIGGELFF
TRBJ2-3 . . TRBV29-1 TGCAGCGTGGCTACGACGGGTACGCAGTATTTT CSVATTGTQYF
TRBJ2-7 . TRBD1 TRBV4-1 TGCGCCAGCAGCCAAGCGGGGACAGGGGACATATACGAGCAGTACTTC CASSQAGTGDIYEQYF
TRBJ1-2 few . TRBV9 TGTGCCAGCAGCGTAGGAAGTAACGACTATGGCTACACCTTC CASSVGSNDYGYTF
TRBJ1-3 . . TRBV5-4 TGTGCCAGCAGCTTCGGGGGGGCTGGAAACACCATATATTTT CASSFGGAGNTIYF
TRBJ1-5 . TRBD1 TRBV11-2 TGTGCCAGCAGCTTAGGGGACAGGGAAAGTGGTAATCAGCCCCAGCATTTT CASSLGDRESGNQPQHF
TRBJ2-3 . . TRBV6-5 TGTGCCAGCAGTTACTCAGGGGGGACAGATACGCAGTATTTT CASSYSGGTDTQYF
TRBJ2-7 . TRBD2 TRBV5-4 TGTGCCAGCAGCGAGGGACTAGCCGTTTCCTACGAGCAGTACTTC CASSEGLAVSYEQYF
TRBJ2-1 once TRBD2 TRBV5-5 TGTGCCAGCAGCTGGGGGACTAGCGGGAATGAGCAGTTCTTC CASSWGTSGNEQFF
TRBJ2-7 . . TRBV4-1 TGCGCCAGCAGCCTCAAGCACCTTCTTTACGAGCAGTACTTC CASSLKHLLYEQYF
TRBJ2-7 . TRBD2 TRBV5-8 TGTGCCAGCAGCTTCGGACTAGCGGAGGCCTACGAGCAGTACTTC CASSFGLAEAYEQYF
TRBJ2-3 . TRBD1 TRBV9 TGTGCCAGCAGCGTCCTCCCGGGACAGGCCACAGATACGCAGTATTTT CASSVLPGQATDTQYF
TRBJ2-5 . . TRBV4-3 TGCGCCAGCAGCCAAGCGGGACCGTACCAAGAGACCCAGTACTTC CASSQAGPYQETQYF
TRBJ1-6 . . TRBV25-1 TGTGCCAGCAGTGACCGAGGACGGGAACATTTTGGTTCACCCCTCCACTTT CASSDRGREHFGSPLHF
TRBJ2-7 . . TRBV7-9 TGTGCCAGCAGTCTAGCAAGCTCCTACGAGCAGTACTTC CASSLASSYEQYF
TRBJ2-2 once . TRBV7-9 TGTGCCAGCATAGAGGGGGCGAACACCGGGGAGCTGTTTTTT CASIEGANTGELFF
TRBJ2-7 once . TRBV27 TGTGCCAGCAGTTTTGGGGAAGTCTACGAGCAGTACTTC CASSFGEVYEQYF
TRBJ2-1 . TRBD1 TRBV9 TGTGCCAGCAGCGTAGGGGACAGTACTAATGAGCAGTTCTTC CASSVGDSTNEQFF
TRBJ2-1 . TRBD2 TRBV4-1 TGCGCCAGCAGCCAGGGACTAGCGGGGGATGAGCGATTCTTC CASSQGLAGDERFF
TRBJ2-7 . TRBD2 TRBV13 TGTGCCAGCAGCTTAACCGGACTAGCGGCCGAGCAGTACTTC CASSLTGLAAEQYF
TRBJ2-7 . . TRBV4-1 TGCGCCAGCAGCCAAGTCTCTGGGGAGGACGAGCAGTACTTC CASSQVSGEDEQYF